This T cell receptor (beta chain) was observed in a study of control samples from healthy donors and cancer patients. This clone appeared once. CDR3 length: 14 residues. Per germline, CDR1 SEHNR and CDR2 FQNEAQ (reference sequence). V was trimmed by 1 base and J by 7 bases, leaving 8 bases between them. Repertoires were generated with immunoSEQ multiplex PCR, while TCRdb's copy carries only in-frame clones and drops some. Among fewer than 150,000 clones listed, more than 85% were seen once. This receptor was taken from a man between 18 and 35 years old in good health. Sequenced: blood. The J gene is TRBJ1-6, the V gene TRBV7-9, with D unclear. In DNA form, the CDR3 reads TGTGCCAGCAGCTTAGGGACGGGGAATTCACCCCTCCACTTT. It encodes CASSLGTGNSPLHF.